The 24 T cell receptor beta chains given below trace back to one sample, sequenced in a study of patients and donors after allogeneic stem cell transplantation. Each CDR3 protein gets one entry after TCRdb re-called the RT-PCR reads with MiXCR. The sample shows about 210,000 distinct CDR3 sequences, around 41% of them seen only once. Sample: blood, either unsorted or a sorted T cell fraction (not recorded which). The receptors were gathered from a human donor who was either an allogeneic HSCT recipient or a stem cell or donor lymphocyte infusion donor (not recorded which). It is not recorded whose cells these are; they may come from a transplant donor.

V is TRBV12-3 or TRBV12-4 and J is TRBJ1-5; D perhaps matches TRBD1 (5 bases). This CDR3 has 15 amino acids. V lost 5 bases to trimming and J lost 7 bases, with 18 bases between them. The CDR3 sequence: CASSGPGGEGQPQHF. The CDR3 bases are TGTGCCAGCAGTGGGCCGGGCGGCGAGGGGCAGCCCCAGCATTTT.

Only a few counts were recorded for this clonotype. The chain links TRBV3-1 to TRBJ1-2; the D is unclear. The CDR3 contains 14 residues. Deletions cut 6 bases from V and 3 bases from J, with 14 bases between. Per germline, CDR1 LGHDT and CDR2 YNNKEL (reference sequence). The DNA of the CDR3 is TGTGCCAGCAGGCGACAAGGGAACGACTATGGCTACACCTTC. Translating gives CASRRQGNDYGYTF.

The sample holds a few counts of this clonotype. V usage is TRBV7-8 and J usage is TRBJ1-4; 8 bases line up with TRBD1. CDR1 and CDR2 (germline): SGHVS, FQNEAQ. V lost 5 bases, J lost 8 bases, and 7 bases stayed unmatched. The CDR3 spans 14 residues. CDR3 nucleotides: TGTGCCAGCAGCCACGACAGGGGAAGGGAAAAACTGTTTTTT. This gives the protein CASSHDRGREKLFF.

This sequence joins TRBV29-1 and TRBJ2-1, with D perhaps matching TRBD1 or TRBD2 (5 bases each). Between the trimmed V and J ends, which lost 4 bases and 8 bases, there was a span of 21 bases. Germline lookup yields CDR1 SQVTM and CDR2 ANQGSEA. The CDR3 covers 15 residues. The CDR3: CSVVYGARVSYEQFF. CDR3 DNA: TGCAGCGTTGTCTACGGGGCCCGTGTTTCCTATGAGCAGTTCTTC.

This chain joins TRBV5-5 and TRBJ1-1; 8 bases line up with TRBD1. V was clipped by 4 bases and J by 1 base; unmatched bases: 6. Germline CDR1 is SGHKS and CDR2 is YYEKEE (reference sequence). This CDR3 spans 15 amino acids. DNA for the CDR3: TGTGCCAGCAGCCCACTGACAGGGGCGAACACTGAAGCTTTCTTT. Its translation: CASSPLTGANTEAFF.

The rearrangement uses TRBV4-1 and TRBJ1-4; TRBD1 matches at 7 bases. This CDR3 region has 16 residues. Germline CDR1 is MGHRA and CDR2 is YSYEKL. The trim removed 4 bases at V and 3 bases at J, leaving 8 bases unmatched. The CDR3: CASSRPGQEPNEKLFF. The CDR3 DNA reads as TGCGCCAGCAGCCGACCCGGACAGGAACCTAATGAAAAACTGTTTTTT.

The chain employs TRBV5-1 and TRBJ1-4; D remains ambiguous. Germline values: CDR1 SGHRS, CDR2 YFSETQ. Trimming pared 1 base from V and 0 bases from J, leaving 10 bases between. This CDR3 is 16 amino acids long. The CDR3 bases are TGCGCCAGCAGCTTGTCGCCAGCCGCAACTAATGAAAAACTGTTTTTT. Amino acids: CASSLSPAATNEKLFF. The full variable domain, completed using reference TRBV5-1 and TRBJ1-4, is KAGVTQTPRYLIKTRGQQVTLSCSPISGHRSVSWYQQTPGQGLQFLFEYFSETQRNKGNFPGRFSGRQFSNSRSEMNVSTLELGDSALYLCASSLSPAATNEKLFFGSGTQLSVL.

This chain uses TRBV28 with TRBJ1-1, with a tentative D call TRBD1 (5 bases). The V and J ends lost 2 bases and 8 bases respectively, with 18 bases between them. The germline V gene encodes CDR1 MDHEN and CDR2 SYDVKM. The CDR3 is 15 residues long. CDR3 amino acids: CASSLPWGTAGEAFF. As DNA, the CDR3 is TGTGCCAGCAGTTTACCCTGGGGGACGGCGGGGGAAGCTTTCTTT.

CDR3 sequence: CASSQPQDRYSPLHF. CDR3 bases: TGTGCCAGCAGCCAACCTCAGGATCGGTATTCACCCCTCCACTTT. The chain has TRBV4-2 and TRBJ1-6; D is unresolved. The germline V and J ends were trimmed by 2 bases and 8 bases, with 13 bases remaining between them. The CDR3 extends over 15 amino acids. The germline V gene has CDR1 LGHNA and CDR2 YNFKEQ.

This clonotype came up a few times. The V gene is TRBV5-1, the J gene TRBJ1-5, with a possible D match to TRBD1 (6 bases). The CDR3 has 15 amino acids. Deletions cut 1 base from V and 1 base from J, with 9 bases between. Looked up from germline, CDR1 is SGHRS and CDR2 is YFSETQ. CDR3 sequence (DNA): TGCGCCAGCAGCTTGCACACAGGGAGCAATCAGCCCCAGCATTTT. Amino acids: CASSLHTGSNQPQHF.

V and J are TRBV12-3 or TRBV12-4 and TRBJ1-6; no definite D call. CDR3 length: 16 amino acids. V lost 3 bases, J lost 7 bases, and 16 bases lay in between. The CDR3 reads CASSLRRWGPNSPLHF. For the CDR3, the DNA is TGTGCCAGCAGTTTGAGGAGGTGGGGTCCAAATTCACCCCTCCACTTT.

This rearrangement joins TRBV9 to TRBJ1-3; D call uncertain. Trimming removed 0 bases from V and 4 bases from J, with 14 bases in between. This CDR3 has 16 residues. CDR1 SGDLS and CDR2 YYNGEE come from the germline V gene. CDR3 loop: CASSVETLMGGNTIYF. CDR3 nucleotides: TGTGCCAGCAGCGTAGAAACCCTAATGGGCGGAAACACCATATATTTT.

This clonotype occurred once. The chain employs TRBV4-3 and TRBJ2-2, with TRBD2 identical over 8 bases. The V segment lost 0 bases and the J segment 5 bases; nucleotides outside the gene matches: 2. Germline V lookup: CDR1 LGHNA, CDR2 YSLEER. CDR3 length: 15 amino acids. The CDR3 sequence is CASSQDRGGTGELFF. As DNA, the CDR3 is TGCGCCAGCAGCCAAGACCGCGGGGGGACCGGGGAGCTGTTTTTT.

This rearrangement joins TRBV28 to TRBJ1-1; D gene unclear. Trimming shortened V by 6 bases and J by 4 bases, and 9 bases separated the two germline ends. Germline CDR1 is MDHEN and CDR2 is SYDVKM. The CDR3 has 12 amino acids. Written as DNA, the CDR3 is TGTGCCAGCAGCCCTTATGTCACTGAAGCTTTCTTT. Translating gives CASSPYVTEAFF.

The chain recombines TRBV5-5 with TRBJ2-3; TRBD2 aligns across 8 bases. The length of the CDR3 is 14 residues. Germline CDR1 is SGHKS and CDR2 is YYEKEE (reference sequence). The trim removed 5 bases at V and 4 bases at J, leaving 6 bases unmatched. CDR3: CASSLGLAPDTQYF. The CDR3 DNA reads TGTGCCAGCAGTCTAGGACTAGCTCCAGATACGCAGTATTTT.

The CDR3 region has the DNA TGCGCCAGCAGCCAAGAGTTATCATTGGGACCAAAGAACAATGAGCAGTTCTTC. It translates to CASSQELSLGPKNNEQFF. The gene calls are TRBV4-3 and TRBJ2-1, with D perhaps assigned TRBD1 or TRBD2 (5 bases each). V was pared by 0 bases and J by 5 bases, with 20 bases between. The CDR3 is 18 residues long. Germline CDR1 LGHNA, CDR2 YSLEER.

The rearrangement joins TRBV5-1 to TRBJ2-1; D gene ambiguous. The CDR3 is 16 residues long. Germline-derived CDR1 and CDR2 are SGHRS and YFSETQ. Trimming cost V 0 bases and J 0 bases, with 10 bases left between them. CDR3 amino acids: CASSLAPTSSYNEQFF. CDR3 coding DNA: TGCGCCAGCAGCTTGGCCCCGACAAGCTCCTACAATGAGCAGTTCTTC.

The chain recombines TRBV2 with TRBJ1-1, with unresolved D. The germline gives CDR1 SNHLY, CDR2 FYNNEI. Between the trimmed V and J ends, which lost 1 base and 1 base, there was a span of 4 bases. The CDR3 sequence is 13 residues long. The CDR3 coding sequence is TGTGCCAGCAGTGAAGAGGAGAACACTGAAGCTTTCTTT. It is translated as CASSEEENTEAFF. Full variable domain (outside the CDR3, taken from reference TRBV2 and TRBJ1-1): EPEVTQTPSHQVTQMGQEVILRCVPISNHLYFYWYRQILGQKVEFLVSFYNNEISEKSEIFDDQFSVERPDGSNFTLKIRSTKLEDSAMYFCASSEEENTEAFFGQGTRLTVV.

This clonotype was recorded a few times. This chain links TRBV28 with TRBJ1-6, with a tentative D call TRBD1 (5 bases). V dropped 2 bases and J dropped 9 bases, with 11 bases sitting between them. The CDR3 runs to 14 residues. Germline lookup yields CDR1 MDHEN and CDR2 SYDVKM. The CDR3 region is CASSLAGMGSPLHF. The CDR3 region has the DNA TGTGCCAGCAGTTTAGCAGGGATGGGTTCACCCCTCCACTTT.

This clonotype was recorded a few times. Lacking the conserved final phenylalanine or tryptophan, this CDR3 likely reflects a read error. The DNA is left out, because the CDR3 cannot be placed on it with certainty; the CDR3 is given as TCRdb lists it. The rearrangement links TRBV24-1 to TRBJ1-5; the table names TRBD1, a call not compared with the DNA. The CDR3 has 15 residues if both end residues are counted. Germline V gives CDR1 KGHDR, CDR2 SFDVKD. CDR3 residues: CATSDVGGRNQPQQL.

This clonotype was counted a few times. This chain uses TRBV20-1 with TRBJ1-6; weak D call: TRBD1 (5 bases). CDR1 is DFQATT and CDR2 is SNEGSKA in the germline V gene (reference sequence). Between the trimmed V and J ends, which lost 6 bases and 8 bases, there was a span of 14 bases. The CDR3 covers 13 residues. The DNA for the CDR3 is TGCAGTGCCAGGCCGGGGGGGGATTCACCCCTCCACTTT. This gives the protein CSARPGGDSPLHF.

The chain couples TRBV12-3 or TRBV12-4 to TRBJ2-5, with D perhaps matching TRBD2 (6 bases). Trimming took 3 bases from V and 4 from J, leaving 9 bases between them. The CDR3 sequence is 13 residues long. For the CDR3, the DNA is TGTGCCAGCAGTTTTGGGACTGGAGAGACCCAGTACTTC. Translation: CASSFGTGETQYF.

This chain connects TRBV12-3 or TRBV12-4 to TRBJ2-2; perhaps TRBD2 as D (5 bases). Trimming took off 3 bases at V and 6 bases at J, with 17 bases between the two ends. CDR3 length equals 16 residues. The CDR3 coding sequence is TGTGCCAGCAGTTTCTGGACGGCCACTAGGGCCGGGGAGCTGTTTTTT. Its translation: CASSFWTATRAGELFF.

This clonotype was seen a handful of times. The chain joins TRBV29-1 to TRBJ2-1; D is possibly TRBD1 (5 bases). The CDR3 covers 14 residues. CDR1 SQVTM and CDR2 ANQGSEA come from the germline V gene. V lost 4 bases and J 8 bases, leaving 18 bases between the germline ends. As DNA, the CDR3 is TGCAGCGTTGGCAACAGGCTCACTGGGGATGAGCAGTTCTTC. Translating it yields CSVGNRLTGDEQFF.